A selection of T cell receptor beta chains follows, all from one sample in a study of blood T cell repertoires in COVID-19. TCRdb's table, derived via immunoSEQ multiplex PCR, lists solely in-frame clones and lacks some. The data hold 60,000 to 85,000 clones, with roughly nine tenths observed a single time. The sample was peripheral blood. The origin of the receptors is a man aged 45 to 65 with acute or convalescent COVID-19. Both conserved end residues are part of each CDR3. The D gene is left open where the match is weak. The listing skips clone size in some rows; elsewhere it reads once, few, many or a size class.

D gene	V gene	clone size	J gene	CDR3 DNA	CDR3 protein
NA	TRBV28	NA	TRBJ2-5	TGTGCCAGCAGTCGTCGGGACATCCAAGAGACCCAGTACTTC	CASSRRDIQETQYF
NA	TRBV11-2	NA	TRBJ2-1	TGTGCCAGCAGCTTAGTTAGCTATGAGCAGTTCTTC	CASSLVSYEQFF
NA	TRBV6-2/TRBV6-3	NA	TRBJ1-1	TGTGCCAGCAGCTGGGACTCCCTGAACACTGAAGCTTTCTTT	CASSWDSLNTEAFF
NA	TRBV6-5	NA	TRBJ1-6	TGTGCCAGCAGTCACCGGGAGACCTATAATTCACCCCTCCACTTT	CASSHRETYNSPLHF
TRBD2	TRBV4-3	once	TRBJ2-3	TGCGCCAGCAGCCAAGATCTGGGCGGGGGGGCCGGTTGGACAGATACGCAGTATTTT	CASSQDLGGGAGWTDTQYF
NA	TRBV27	NA	TRBJ2-7	TGTGCCAGCAGACCTTTGGGCGCTACCTACGAGCAGTACTTC	CASRPLGATYEQYF
TRBD1	TRBV19	NA	TRBJ1-5	TGTGCCAGTAGTTCGAGGGACAGGAGAAGTCAGCCCCAGCATTTT	CASSSRDRRSQPQHF
NA	TRBV24-1	NA	TRBJ2-5	TGTGCCACCAGTGCCTGGACAGAAGAGACCCAGTACTTC	CATSAWTEETQYF
NA	TRBV29-1	NA	TRBJ2-5	TGCAGCGCCAACTCTCACGGGGAGACCCAGTACTTC	CSANSHGETQYF
NA	TRBV7-2	NA	TRBJ1-5	TGTGCCAGCAGCTTACAGGGGAATCAGCCCCAGCATTTT	CASSLQGNQPQHF
TRBD2	TRBV4-1	NA	TRBJ2-1	TGCGCCAGCAGCCAAGTTAACAGCGGGAGAGTTAGTCGTGAGCAGTTCTTC	CASSQVNSGRVSREQFF
TRBD2	TRBV18	NA	TRBJ2-7	TGTGCCAGCTCACCACGAATACTAGCGGCCCTGAGGGACGAGCAGTACTTC	CASSPRILAALRDEQYF
NA	TRBV6-5	NA	TRBJ1-1	TGTGCCAGCAAGTTCGGGGAATCCGCCACTGAAGCTTTCTTT	CASKFGESATEAFF
TRBD1	TRBV19	NA	TRBJ2-5	TGTGCCAGTAGTCTACAACAGGGGCGGGAGACCCAGTACTTC	CASSLQQGRETQYF
TRBD1	TRBV6-5	NA	TRBJ2-7	TGTGCCAGCATTCGGGACAGGGTCGCCCACGAGCAGTACTTC	CASIRDRVAHEQYF
NA	TRBV7-9	NA	TRBJ2-7	TGTGCCAGCAGCTTAGCGGGAGTTTTTTACGAGCAGTACTTC	CASSLAGVFYEQYF
TRBD2	TRBV7-2	NA	TRBJ2-1	TGTGCCAGCAGCTTGTTAGGGACTAGGAATGAGCAGTTCTTC	CASSLLGTRNEQFF
NA	TRBV28	NA	TRBJ1-5	TGTGCCAGCAGTTTAGGGTCCTTTCTCGGGCAGCCCCAGCATTTT	CASSLGSFLGQPQHF
NA	TRBV7-3	NA	TRBJ2-1	TGTGCCAGCAGCGGATTATTCGGAGGTGAGCAGTTCTTC	CASSGLFGGEQFF
NA	TRBV6-4	NA	TRBJ1-5	TGTGCCAGCAGAAGACAGACTTACCCCAATCAGCCCCAGCATTTT	CASRRQTYPNQPQHF
TRBD2	TRBV29-1	NA	TRBJ2-3	TGCAGCGTTGACGCAGCGGGGGGGCGAGGGGCCCCAGATACGCAGTATTTT	CSVDAAGGRGAPDTQYF
TRBD1	TRBV11-2	NA	TRBJ1-4	TGTGCCAGCACCGGACAGGGCGTCGGGCTGTTTTTT	CASTGQGVGLFF
TRBD2	TRBV7-2	NA	TRBJ2-3	TGTGCCAGCAGCTTAGGTTCTAGCGGGGGGCTGGGGGATACGCAGTATTTT	CASSLGSSGGLGDTQYF
TRBD2	TRBV4-1	NA	TRBJ2-3	TGCGCCAGCAGCCAAAGGACTAGCGGGGGGACAGATACGCAGTATTTT	CASSQRTSGGTDTQYF
TRBD1	TRBV9	NA	TRBJ1-2	TGTGCCAGCAGCGGGGTAACAGGGGAGCTTGGATATGGCTACACCTTC	CASSGVTGELGYGYTF
TRBD2	TRBV5-1	once	TRBJ2-5	TGCGCCAGCAGCTACGGCGGGAGAAGGTCCGAGACCCAGTACTTC	CASSYGGRRSETQYF
TRBD2	TRBV3-1/TRBV3-2	few	TRBJ2-1	TGTGCCAGCAGCCAAGATTTAGCGCTAGCGGGAGCTCAGAATGAGCAGTTCTTC	CASSQDLALAGAQNEQFF
NA	TRBV7-6	NA	TRBJ2-1	TGTGCCAGCAGCTTATTTCGTTCCGACAGCTCCGTTTCCTACAATGAGCAGTTCTTC	CASSLFRSDSSVSYNEQFF
NA	TRBV10-2	NA	TRBJ1-6	TGCGCCAGCAGCGGGCAGGAGGCTTCACCCCTCCACTTT	CASSGQEASPLHF
TRBD2	TRBV11-2	NA	TRBJ2-2	TGTGCCAGCAGCTTATTCCTAGCGGGAGAGGGCGGGGAGCTGTTTTTT	CASSLFLAGEGGELFF
NA	TRBV29-1	few	TRBJ1-1	TGCAGCGTGCACAGGCGGATGGGCACTGAAGCTTTCTTT	CSVHRRMGTEAFF
TRBD2	TRBV19	NA	TRBJ2-1	TGTGCCAGTAAAACGGGACTAGCGGCGAACAATGAGCAGTTCTTC	CASKTGLAANNEQFF
TRBD2	TRBV14	NA	TRBJ2-7	TGTGCCAGCAGCCAAGGACGGAGCGGGAGTTACGAGCAGTACTTC	CASSQGRSGSYEQYF
TRBD2	TRBV7-3	NA	TRBJ2-1	TGTGCCAGCAGCCCTAGGGGTGGTAGCGGGGACAATGAGCAGTTCTTC	CASSPRGGSGDNEQFF
NA	TRBV19	NA	TRBJ2-5	TGTGCCAGTAGTATACGCAGCGGTGAAGAGACCCAGTACTTC	CASSIRSGEETQYF
TRBD1	TRBV11-2	NA	TRBJ2-7	TGTGCCAGCAGCCGGGACAGGGTGTACGAGCAGTACTTC	CASSRDRVYEQYF
NA	TRBV6-5	NA	TRBJ2-3	TGTGCCAGCGGTCGGTGGGGGGGCCGGACAGATACGCAGTATTTT	CASGRWGGRTDTQYF
NA	TRBV28	NA	TRBJ1-2	TGTGCCAGCAGTTTATGGCAGCCGAGGGGGTATGGCTACACCTTC	CASSLWQPRGYGYTF
TRBD1	TRBV5-1	NA	TRBJ1-1	TGCGCCAGCAGCGCTCCGGGACAGGGTCGCACTGAAGCTTTCTTT	CASSAPGQGRTEAFF
NA	TRBV19	NA	TRBJ1-2	TGTGCCAGTAGTATACGCAGGGCCTATGGCTACACCTTC	CASSIRRAYGYTF
TRBD1	TRBV7-3	NA	TRBJ2-1	TGTGCCAGCAGCCTCTCCGGACAGGGTAGAGATGAGCAGTTCTTC	CASSLSGQGRDEQFF
TRBD1	TRBV9	NA	TRBJ2-1	TGTGCCAGCAGCGTGTTTGGGACAGGGATAAATGAGCAGTTCTTC	CASSVFGTGINEQFF
TRBD1	TRBV6-6	NA	TRBJ1-1	TGTGCCAGCAGGGGGACAGGGCAATTGATGAACACTGAAGCTTTCTTT	CASRGTGQLMNTEAFF
TRBD2	TRBV5-6	NA	TRBJ2-5	TGTGCCAGCAGCCCACGGTTATTAGCGGGACAAGAGACCCAGTACTTC	CASSPRLLAGQETQYF
TRBD1	TRBV19	NA	TRBJ1-5	TGTGCCAGTAGTAACTTACAGGGGGCGGTTCAGCCCCAGCATTTT	CASSNLQGAVQPQHF